Below are 3 T cell receptor beta chains sequenced from a single sample in a study of T cell responses to AZD1222 COVID-19 vaccine. The assay was immunoSEQ multiplex PCR, and TCRdb's table has in-frame clones only and misses some. This table has approximately 200,000 clones, 88% appearing once. Sequencing used peripheral blood, obtained on day 0 of AZD1222 vaccination. These receptors were collected from an adult in good health.

V usage is TRBV28 and J usage is TRBJ1-1; D gene uncertain. Trimming left V 10 bases short and J 8 bases short, with 11 bases between. This CDR3 comprises 10 residues. Germline CDR1 reads MDHEN; CDR2 reads SYDVKM. CDR3 in amino acids: CATTMGEAFF. As DNA, the CDR3 is TGTGCCACGACCATGGGGGAAGCTTTCTTT.

The V gene is TRBV6-5, the J gene TRBJ1-1; D is uncertain. Deletions cut 6 bases from V and 1 base from J, with 9 bases between. Germline V gene data show CDR1 as MNHEY and CDR2 as SVGAGI. The CDR3 has 13 amino acids. The CDR3 loop reads CASRGVRNTEAFF. CDR3 coding DNA: TGTGCCAGCAGGGGTGTTAGGAACACTGAAGCTTTCTTT.

This chain joins TRBV12-3 or TRBV12-4 and TRBJ2-7, with TRBD1 identical over 9 bases. The junction had 5 bases not matched to a gene; V was cut back by 4 bases and J by 7 bases. This CDR3 spans 13 amino acids. The CDR3 DNA reads as TGTGCCAGCAGTTACGGGACAGGGAGAGAGCAGTACTTC. Translation gives CASSYGTGREQYF.